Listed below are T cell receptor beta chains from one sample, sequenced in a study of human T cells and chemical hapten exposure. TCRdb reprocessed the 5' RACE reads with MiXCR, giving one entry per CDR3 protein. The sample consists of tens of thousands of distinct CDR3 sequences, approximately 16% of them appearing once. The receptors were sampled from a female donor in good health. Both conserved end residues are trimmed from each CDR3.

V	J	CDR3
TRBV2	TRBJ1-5	ASSEELGNQPQH
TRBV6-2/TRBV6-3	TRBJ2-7	ASSDPGQGRSYEQY
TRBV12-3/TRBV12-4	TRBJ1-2	ASNQPGTRSGYT
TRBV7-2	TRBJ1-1	ASFRGVNTEAF
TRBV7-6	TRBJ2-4	ASSPFDRGRDIQY
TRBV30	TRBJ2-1	AWSLAGYSYNEQF
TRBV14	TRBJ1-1	ASSLAGFYTEAF
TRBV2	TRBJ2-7	ASSEALAYYEQY
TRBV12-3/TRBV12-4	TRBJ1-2	ASSEGLLSYGYT
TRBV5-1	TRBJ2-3	ASSLAKLACGDTQY
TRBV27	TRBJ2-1	ASSLERSLSSYNEQF
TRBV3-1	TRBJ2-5	ASSQAGYEIFPRY
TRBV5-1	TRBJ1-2	ASSLDTQLNYGYT
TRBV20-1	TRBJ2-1	SARGGTFYNEQF
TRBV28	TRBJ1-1	ATSTGMNTEAF
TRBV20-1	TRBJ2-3	SARGYRMRTDTQY
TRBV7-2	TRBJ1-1	ASSLTGGLSTEAF